These 32 T cell receptor beta chains came from one sample sequenced in a study of response to subunit inactivated influenza vaccine. TCRdb passed the RT-PCR reads through MiXCR, listing each CDR3 protein once. The data contain roughly 700,000 distinct CDR3 sequences, 15% to 18% of them singletons. The material sequenced was PBMCs from blood, taken less than 13 days after vaccination. These receptors were taken from a man aged 45-60 years who received an inactivated influenza vaccine.

The rearrangement uses TRBV5-1 and TRBJ2-3, with D possibly being TRBD1 (6 bases). CDR1 and CDR2 from the germline V gene are SGHRS and YFSETQ. CDR3 size: 15 residues. Trimming cost V 0 bases and J 2 bases, with 10 bases left between them. CDR3 amino acids: CASSLDRVDTDTQYF. DNA of the CDR3: TGCGCCAGCAGCTTGGACAGGGTGGACACAGATACGCAGTATTTT.

This clonotype showed up just once. The chain joins TRBV4-3 to TRBJ1-1, with no clear D. Germline V gene lookup returns CDR1 LGHNA and CDR2 YSLEER. V lost 5 bases to trimming and J lost 6 bases, with 22 bases between them. The CDR3 extends over 16 amino acids. Written as DNA, the CDR3 is TGCGCCAGCAGCTCGCTTCGGGGAACGGGGAGCCCTGAAGCTTTCTTT. Translation: CASSSLRGTGSPEAFF.

There are a few counts of this clonotype. The rearrangement uses TRBV7-9 and TRBJ1-1, with a weak D call TRBD1 (6 bases). Between the trimmed V and J ends, which lost 2 bases and 7 bases, there was a span of 11 bases. CDR3 length equals 13 residues. Germline loops: CDR1 SEHNR, CDR2 FQNEAQ (reference sequence). The DNA for the CDR3 is TGTGCCAGCAGCTTAACAGGGTACGGTGAAGCTTTCTTT. Its protein product is CASSLTGYGEAFF.

Many counts were recorded for this clonotype. V gene TRBV5-1 combines with J gene TRBJ2-2; 7 nucleotides line up with TRBD1. Germline V gene lookup returns CDR1 SGHRS and CDR2 YFSETQ. The CDR3 loop spans 15 amino acids. With 3 bases clipped from V and 4 bases from J, the junction kept 6 bases outside the gene matches. In DNA, the CDR3 is TGCGCCAGCAGCTCTTCGGACAGGCCCACCGGGGAGCTGTTTTTT. It codes for CASSSSDRPTGELFF.

This clonotype was seen more than once but under ten times. The V call is TRBV7-2, the J call TRBJ2-1; 15 bases line up with TRBD2. This CDR3 comprises 17 residues. The germline gives CDR1 SGHTA, CDR2 FQGNSA. V lost 6 bases and J lost 7; bases outside the gene matches: 10. CDR3 amino acids: CASRQNGLAGGWNEQFF. CDR3 coding DNA: TGTGCCAGCAGACAAAATGGACTAGCGGGAGGGTGGAATGAGCAGTTCTTC.

This clonotype was seen more than once but under ten times. The V gene is TRBV3-1, the J gene TRBJ1-6, with D possibly being TRBD1 (5 bases). There are 14 residues in the CDR3. V was shortened by 3 bases and J by 12 bases, with 15 bases between the two germline ends. Germline V gene sequence: CDR1 LGHDT, CDR2 YNNKEL (reference sequence). CDR3 residues: CASSHRDGKGPLHF. The CDR3 region has the DNA TGTGCCAGCAGCCACAGGGACGGTAAGGGACCCCTCCACTTT.

The V call is TRBV23-1, the J call TRBJ2-5, with D possibly being TRBD2 (5 bases). TRBV23-1 is reported as an ORF; its role is uncertain. Trimming left V 5 bases short and J 4 bases short, with 20 bases between. The CDR3 totals 16 residues. The CDR3 coding sequence is TGCGCCAGCAGTTCCGTCGTAGGACTGGAAACAGAGACCCAGTACTTC. It codes for CASSSVVGLETETQYF.

This clonotype was counted a few times. V gene TRBV30 combines with J gene TRBJ2-2; maybe TRBD2 (5 bases). The CDR3 spans 16 residues. Trimming stripped 1 base from V and 5 bases from J, with 17 bases between. Germline lookup yields CDR1 GTSNPN and CDR2 SVGIG (reference sequence). The CDR3 DNA sequence: TGTGCCTGGAGTGCCCTGAGAGGAGGCCAGACCGGGGAGCTGTTTTTT. Translation gives CAWSALRGGQTGELFF.

This sequence joins TRBV4-1 and TRBJ2-3; 7 bases are shared with TRBD2. This CDR3 region has 16 residues. V dropped 3 bases and J dropped 2; count of bases not matched to a gene: 8. Germline CDR1 MGHRA, CDR2 YSYEKL. CDR3 coding DNA: TGCGCCAGCAGCCAGCTTAGCGGGCGGTTCACAGATACGCAGTATTTT. As protein: CASSQLSGRFTDTQYF.

This chain connects TRBV12-3 or TRBV12-4 to TRBJ2-6, with 8 bases that match TRBD1. This CDR3 is 18 amino acids long. V lost 5 bases, J lost 2 bases, and 11 bases stayed unmatched. The CDR3 bases are TGTGCCAGCAGTCCGCGGAGGACAGGGATAACTGGGGCCAACGTCCTGACTTTC. Translated, it gives CASSPRRTGITGANVLTF.

This clonotype was counted only a few times. J is TRBJ2-7 and V is TRBV12-5; 7 bases are a match to TRBD1. The CDR3 is made up of 13 amino acids. With 3 bases clipped from V and 3 bases from J, the junction kept 2 bases outside the gene matches. Germline values: CDR1 LGHNT, CDR2 FRNRAP. The CDR3 bases are TGTGCTAGTGGTTTCCCAGGGGGCTACGAGCAGTACTTC. Encoded protein: CASGFPGGYEQYF.

The V gene is TRBV12-3 or TRBV12-4, the J gene TRBJ2-7; D might be TRBD1 (6 bases). V shed 3 bases and J shed 5 bases, with 14 bases lying between them. This CDR3 is built from 14 residues. The CDR3 spells CASSLFRGSNEQYF. CDR3 nucleotide sequence: TGTGCCAGCAGTTTGTTTAGGGGGTCCAACGAGCAGTACTTC.

V gene TRBV30 combines with J gene TRBJ2-7, with D maybe TRBD1 (5 bases). Trimming took off 3 bases at V and 6 bases at J, with 15 bases between the two ends. Germline V lookup: CDR1 GTSNPN, CDR2 SVGIG (reference sequence). The CDR3 contains 13 residues. This CDR3 reads CAWSPKGISEQYF. CDR3 nucleotide sequence: TGTGCCTGGAGCCCCAAGGGGATTAGCGAGCAGTACTTC.

Ten or more counts support this clonotype. V and J are TRBV9 and TRBJ2-5, with D unclear. Germline-derived CDR1 and CDR2 are SGDLS and YYNGEE. The CDR3 contains 13 residues. The V gene lost 0 bases and the J gene lost 4 bases, with 7 bases spanning the gap. CDR3 in amino acids: CASSVEGRETQYF. CDR3 nucleotides: TGTGCCAGCAGCGTAGAAGGTAGAGAGACCCAGTACTTC. Full variable domain (missing parts from reference TRBV9 and TRBJ2-5): DSGVTQTPKHLITATGQRVTLRCSPRSGDLSVYWYQQSLDQGLQFLIQYYNGEERAKGNILERFSAQQFPDLHSELNLSSLELGDSALYFCASSVEGRETQYFGPGTRLLVL.

This clonotype was recorded a few times. This chain connects TRBV12-3 or TRBV12-4 to TRBJ2-7; the match to TRBD1 covers 9 bases. The CDR3 loop spans 15 amino acids. Trimming took 5 bases from V and 6 from J; bases not matched to a gene: 11. The CDR3 coding sequence is TGTGCCAGCAGTCCGGACAGGGGTAGAAGTAGCGAGCAGTACTTC. Translation gives CASSPDRGRSSEQYF.

This clonotype was detected only a few times. The V gene is TRBV7-2, the J gene TRBJ2-7; TRBD2 might be the D (6 bases). The germline V gene has CDR1 SGHTA and CDR2 FQGNSA. Trimming removed 1 base from V and 3 bases from J, with 13 bases in between. The CDR3 spans 15 residues. The CDR3 sequence: CASSLGNGGNYEQYF. The CDR3 coding sequence is TGTGCCAGCAGCTTAGGTAATGGCGGGAACTACGAGCAGTACTTC.

V gene TRBV7-2 combines with J gene TRBJ2-7; 9 bases are shared with TRBD1. The CDR3 has 17 amino acids. From germline, CDR1 is SGHTA and CDR2 FQGNSA. J was trimmed by 0 bases and V by 5 bases; bases with no gene match: 11. CDR3 loop: CASSIGPGQGASYEQYF. The CDR3 bases are TGTGCCAGCAGCATAGGGCCGGGACAGGGAGCCTCCTACGAGCAGTACTTC.

The chain joins TRBV5-1 to TRBJ2-1, with D possibly matching TRBD2 (5 bases). Germline assignment: CDR1 SGHRS and CDR2 YFSETQ. Trimming removed 3 bases from V and 9 bases from J, with 13 bases in between. The CDR3 loop spans 13 amino acids. CDR3 amino acids: CASSYELGSEQFF. The CDR3 coding sequence is TGCGCCAGCAGCTATGAACTAGGAAGTGAGCAGTTCTTC.

This clonotype was detected only a few times. V is TRBV6-2 or TRBV6-3 and J is TRBJ1-1; D is unresolved. V was cut by 7 bases and J by 1 base, with 10 bases left in between. The length of the CDR3 is 13 residues. Germline assignment: CDR1 MNHEY and CDR2 SVGEGT. This chain's CDR3 is CASTPRGNTEAFF. Written as DNA, the CDR3 is TGTGCCAGCACCCCCCGAGGGAACACTGAAGCTTTCTTT.

This clonotype was observed many times. The rearrangement joins TRBV28 to TRBJ2-7, with D hard to call. This CDR3 has 17 residues. Germline V gives CDR1 MDHEN, CDR2 SYDVKM. V was trimmed by 2 bases and J by 5 bases, leaving 22 bases between them. Written as DNA, the CDR3 is TGTGCCAGCAGTTTAACTACCTACAGAAGACCCTACAACGAGCAGTACTTC. This gives the protein CASSLTTYRRPYNEQYF.

This sequence joins TRBV6-2 or TRBV6-3 and TRBJ2-1; D may be TRBD1 (6 bases). This CDR3 is built from 14 residues. Trimming left V 6 bases short and J 0 bases short, with 9 bases between. The germline CDR1 and CDR2 sequences are MNHEY and SVGEGT. CDR3 in DNA: TGTGCCAGCAGACAGGGTAGCTCCTACAATGAGCAGTTCTTC. Protein product: CASRQGSSYNEQFF.

This chain connects TRBV7-3 to TRBJ1-1, with no clear D. Trimming cost V 0 bases and J 5 bases, with 7 bases left between them. Germline V gene lookup returns CDR1 SGHTA and CDR2 FQGTGA. This CDR3 contains 13 residues. Here the CDR3 DNA reads TGTGCCAGCAGCTTAACATCAGCGACTGAAGCTTTCTTT. Protein: CASSLTSATEAFF.

This clonotype was observed a handful of times. The chain uses TRBV6-2 or TRBV6-3 and TRBJ2-7; TRBD2 might be the D (6 bases). The V and J ends lost 7 bases and 5 bases respectively, with 9 bases between them. The germline V gene has CDR1 MNHEY and CDR2 SVGEGT. The CDR3 consists of 11 residues. The CDR3 loop is CASISGDEQYF. CDR3 DNA: TGTGCCAGCATTTCGGGAGACGAGCAGTACTTC.

CDR3 DNA sequence: TGTGCCAGCAGTTTTGGGGCAGGGACCATTTCCTACGAGCAGTACTTC. Its translation: CASSFGAGTISYEQYF. The chain employs TRBV28 and TRBJ2-7; D is tentatively TRBD1 or TRBD2 (5 bases each). Germline assignment: CDR1 MDHEN and CDR2 SYDVKM. Trimming pared 3 bases from V and 1 base from J, leaving 16 bases between. There are 16 residues in the CDR3.

This clonotype was observed a few times. V and J are TRBV4-1 and TRBJ2-5; TRBD1 or TRBD2 may be the D gene (5 bases each). This CDR3 has 17 residues. V gave up 0 bases and J gave up 2 bases, with 16 bases separating them. Germline V gene data show CDR1 as MGHRA and CDR2 as YSYEKL. This chain's CDR3 is CASSQDSQGVGQETQYF. DNA of the CDR3: TGCGCCAGCAGCCAAGATTCCCAGGGAGTTGGGCAAGAGACCCAGTACTTC.

This clonotype has a handful of counts. The chain has TRBV25-1 and TRBJ1-1; tentatively, D is TRBD1 (5 bases). V dropped 6 bases and J dropped 1 base, with 18 bases sitting between them. The CDR3 is 16 residues long. Per the germline V gene, CDR1 is MGHDK and CDR2 is SYGVNS. The CDR3 nucleotides are TGTGCCAGCAGGACCCCCCAGGGTAGGAGGAACACTGAAGCTTTCTTT. Translated: CASRTPQGRRNTEAFF.

This clonotype was seen more than once but under ten times. The rearrangement links TRBV15 to TRBJ2-1, with D perhaps TRBD1 (6 bases). CDR3 length: 15 residues. CDR1 is LNHNV, CDR2 YYDKDF, per germline (reference sequence). Between the trimmed V and J ends, which lost 1 base and 5 bases, there was a span of 12 bases. CDR3 in amino acids: CATSRGPRTDNEQFF. DNA for the CDR3: TGTGCCACCAGCAGAGGACCCAGGACAGACAATGAGCAGTTCTTC. The variable domain in full, with the rest retrieved from reference TRBV15 and TRBJ2-1, is DAMVIQNPRYQVTQFGKPVTLSCSQTLNHNVMYWYQQKSSQAPKLLFHYYDKDFNNEADTPDNFQSRRPNTSFCFLDIRSPGLGDTAMYLCATSRGPRTDNEQFFGPGTRLTVL.

A few counts support this clonotype. The chain employs TRBV5-1 and TRBJ2-7, with D hard to call. This CDR3 contains 14 residues. The germline CDR1 and CDR2 sequences are SGHRS and YFSETQ. The V end was cut by 1 base, the J end by 2 bases, with 10 bases between. CDR3 residues: CASSLSQLPYEQYF. The CDR3 DNA is TGCGCCAGCAGCTTGAGTCAGCTGCCCTACGAGCAGTACTTC.

This sequence joins TRBV5-1 and TRBJ1-1, with D perhaps TRBD1 (5 bases). Germline-derived CDR1 and CDR2 are SGHRS and YFSETQ. The V end was cut by 4 bases, the J end by 0 bases, with 16 bases between. The CDR3 is made up of 16 amino acids. The DNA of the CDR3 is TGCGCCAGCAGCCCTACGGGACCACCACTGAACACTGAAGCTTTCTTT. Translation: CASSPTGPPLNTEAFF.

The chain has TRBV4-3 and TRBJ1-6; possible D gene TRBD1, 5 bases. V gave up 3 bases and J gave up 9 bases, with 27 bases separating them. Germline loops: CDR1 LGHNA, CDR2 YSLEER. The CDR3 is 19 residues long. The CDR3 nucleotides are TGCGCCAGCAGCCAGGAAACGATCCCCGGGACCCAGACCAGTTCACCCCTCCACTTT. Amino acids: CASSQETIPGTQTSSPLHF.

The chain has TRBV5-1 and TRBJ2-5, with 9 bases that match TRBD1. The trim removed 1 base at V and 5 bases at J, leaving 3 bases unmatched. CDR1 is SGHRS, CDR2 YFSETQ, per germline. There are 14 residues in the CDR3. The CDR3 DNA reads as TGCGCCAGCAGCTTGATGACAGGGGGGGAGACCCAGTACTTC. This codes for CASSLMTGGETQYF.

The chain has TRBV5-1 and TRBJ2-1, with D possibly matching TRBD2 (5 bases). From germline, CDR1 is SGHRS and CDR2 YFSETQ. This CDR3 contains 15 residues. V gave up 3 bases and J gave up 5 bases, with 15 bases separating them. In nucleotides, the CDR3 is TGCGCCAGCAGCTGGGCGGGTCAGAAGAACAATGAGCAGTTCTTC. Protein product: CASSWAGQKNNEQFF.